Below are 32 T cell receptor beta chains sequenced from a single sample in a study of blood T cell repertoires in COVID-19. Assay: immunoSEQ multiplex PCR; the TCRdb copy retains only in-frame clones and omits some. The sample contains about 200,000 clones, around 87% of which appear only once. Input material: peripheral blood. Receptors were obtained from a woman between 45 and 60 years old with COVID-19, enrolled during active disease.

This chain joins TRBV9 and TRBJ1-5, with D perhaps matching TRBD1 (6 bases). Trimming removed 2 bases at V and 3 bases at J, with 9 bases between. The CDR3 runs to 14 residues. Germline-derived CDR1 and CDR2 are SGDLS and YYNGEE. DNA for the CDR3: TGTGCCAGCAGCGTGGACAGTTACAATCAGCCCCAGCATTTT. It codes for CASSVDSYNQPQHF.

J is TRBJ1-6 and V is TRBV11-3, with a tentative D call TRBD1 (5 bases). Trimming cost V 5 bases and J 9 bases, with 14 bases left between them. Germline CDR1 is SGHNT and CDR2 is YENEEA. The CDR3 sequence is 14 residues long. CDR3 protein: CASSRRDSGSPLHF. The CDR3 bases are TGTGCCAGCAGCCGGCGGGACTCAGGTTCACCCCTCCACTTT.

J is TRBJ1-6 and V is TRBV19; a weak D match, TRBD1 (5 bases). The CDR3 length is 17 residues. V gave up 5 bases and J gave up 7 bases, with 21 bases separating them. CDR1 LNHDA and CDR2 SQIVND come from the germline V gene (reference sequence). CDR3 sequence (DNA): TGTGCCAGTAGTTCTCCCCCCGGACACTCCGGGAATTCACCCCTCCACTTT. This codes for CASSSPPGHSGNSPLHF.

J is TRBJ1-6 and V is TRBV6-5; a possible D gene is TRBD1 (5 bases). The V gene lost 6 bases and the J gene lost 9 bases, with 15 bases spanning the gap. Germline CDR1 reads MNHEY; CDR2 reads SVGAGI. This CDR3 contains 14 residues. The CDR3 DNA is TGTGCCAGCAGAACTGACAGTACTCCTTCACCCCTCCACTTT. Translated, it gives CASRTDSTPSPLHF.

This chain uses TRBV10-2 with TRBJ1-4; 9 positions match TRBD1. The CDR3 contains 17 residues. Germline V gives CDR1 WSHSY, CDR2 SAAADI. The V and J ends lost 5 bases and 3 bases, in that order; junction bases with no gene match: 10. Here the CDR3 reads CASSRRDRVVANEKLFF. The CDR3 DNA follows: TGCGCCAGCAGTAGAAGGGACAGGGTGGTTGCTAATGAAAAACTGTTTTTT.

The chain is built from TRBV15 and TRBJ1-3; unclear D gene. From germline, CDR1 is LNHNV and CDR2 YYDKDF (reference sequence). This CDR3 contains 15 residues. V was shortened by 0 bases and J by 4 bases, with 10 bases between the two germline ends. This chain's CDR3 is CATSRDLLSGNTIYF. The CDR3 DNA reads as TGTGCCACCAGCAGAGACCTTCTGTCCGGAAACACCATATATTTT.

The chain is built from TRBV5-1 and TRBJ1-1, with TRBD1 identical over 7 bases. Trimming took 4 bases from V and 5 from J; bases not matched to a gene: 14. CDR1 and CDR2 (germline): SGHRS, YFSETQ. This CDR3 has 16 amino acids. The CDR3 nucleotides are TGCGCCAGCAGCACACAGACAGGGATGTTGGGAACTGAAGCTTTCTTT. Its protein product is CASSTQTGMLGTEAFF.

This rearrangement joins TRBV27 to TRBJ2-6; TRBD2 aligns across 14 bases. This CDR3 has 18 residues. CDR1 and CDR2 (germline): MNHEY, SMNVEV (reference sequence). V lost 5 bases to trimming and J lost 2 bases; unmatched junction nucleotides: 5. The CDR3 is CASSPPGLAGAGANVLTF. Written as DNA, the CDR3 is TGTGCCAGCAGTCCACCGGGACTAGCGGGAGCTGGGGCCAACGTCCTGACTTTC. The variable domain in full, with the rest retrieved from reference TRBV27 and TRBJ2-6, is EAQVTQNPRYLITVTGKKLTVTCSQNMNHEYMSWYRQDPGLGLRQIYYSMNVEVTDKGDVPEGYKVSRKEKRNFPLILESPSPNQTSLYFCASSPPGLAGAGANVLTFGAGSRLTVL.

This clone appeared a few times. The genes are TRBV6-2 or TRBV6-3 and TRBJ2-6, with a possible D match to TRBD2 (6 bases). The ends were cut back, 3 bases at V and 0 bases at J, with 12 bases in the middle. The CDR3 length is 17 residues. The germline V gene encodes CDR1 MNHEY and CDR2 SVGEGT. This CDR3 reads CASSYGYGSSGANVLTF. Written as DNA, the CDR3 is TGTGCCAGCAGTTATGGGTACGGGAGCTCTGGGGCCAACGTCCTGACTTTC.

Points on this clone: The germline gene is not matched at one end of the junction; a read error may be the cause. The chain is built from TRBV9 and TRBJ2-3; 9 nucleotides line up with TRBD2. In germline, CDR1 is SGDLS, CDR2 YYNGEE. This CDR3 contains 16 residues. As DNA, the CDR3 is TGTGCCAGCAGCGTAGACGCGGGGGGGACCACAAATACGCAGTATTTT. This encodes CASSVDAGGTTNTQYF.

The rearrangement uses TRBV21-1 and TRBJ1-3; TRBD1, as called in the table, went unchecked against the DNA. TRBV21-1 is a pseudogene. The CDR3 consists of 15 residues. CDR3 protein: CASGESGTGENTIYF. The CDR3 nucleotides read TGTGCCAGCGGCGAATCCGGGACAGGTGAAAACACCATATATTTT.

This clone was detected once. The V and J genes are TRBV2 and TRBJ1-6; 11 positions match TRBD1. Germline lookup yields CDR1 SNHLY and CDR2 FYNNEI. This CDR3 is built from 20 residues. V shed 6 bases and J 7 bases; nucleotides not matched to a gene: 20. In DNA, the CDR3 is TGTGCCAGCAGGGGGGATTTAAGGACAGGGGGCGTTTTAGGGAATTCACCCCTCCACTTT. The encoded protein is CASRGDLRTGGVLGNSPLHF.

This rearrangement joins TRBV11-2 to TRBJ1-3; D possibly corresponds to TRBD1 (6 bases). The CDR3 spans 15 residues. Germline assignment: CDR1 SGHAT and CDR2 FQNNGV. V was clipped by 5 bases and J by 2 bases, with 13 bases between them. As DNA, the CDR3 is TGTGCCAGCAGCCAACAGGGCGGAACTGGAAACACCATATATTTT. As protein: CASSQQGGTGNTIYF.

The chain uses TRBV28 and TRBJ2-1, with TRBD1 identical over 10 bases. The germline gives CDR1 MDHEN, CDR2 SYDVKM. Trimming removed 4 bases from V and 7 bases from J; junction bases left unmatched: 4. This CDR3 has 14 residues. The CDR3, as DNA: TGTGCCAGCAGTTCGGACAGGGGGAGTAATGAGCAGTTCTTC. Translation: CASSSDRGSNEQFF.

The chain employs TRBV19 and TRBJ1-2, with TRBD1 as a possible D gene (6 bases). Germline V gene lookup returns CDR1 LNHDA and CDR2 SQIVND (reference sequence). The CDR3 totals 14 residues. Trimming left V 4 bases short and J 5 bases short, with 14 bases between. The CDR3 region is CASSNLDRMYGYTF. The CDR3 region has the DNA TGTGCCAGTAGTAACCTCGACAGGATGTATGGCTACACCTTC.

CDR3 region: CASSLARLAGENEQFF. CDR3 bases: TGTGCCAGCAGCTTAGCTAGGCTAGCGGGGGAGAATGAGCAGTTCTTC. This chain links TRBV7-8 with TRBJ2-1; 10 nucleotides match TRBD2. The CDR3 is 16 residues long. Germline V gives CDR1 SGHVS, CDR2 FQNEAQ. J gave up 7 bases and V 0 bases, and 6 bases lay outside the gene matches.

This chain connects TRBV6-6 to TRBJ2-6; 9 nucleotides line up with TRBD1. The V and J ends lost 10 bases and 2 bases, in that order; junction bases with no gene match: 6. Germline CDR1 reads MNHNY; CDR2 reads SVGAGI (reference sequence). The CDR3 contains 15 residues. The CDR3 DNA is TGTGCCACCGGACAGGGGTGGGCTGGGGCCAACGTCCTGACTTTC. Translation gives CATGQGWAGANVLTF.

The chain is built from TRBV2 and TRBJ2-1, with D possibly being TRBD2 (6 bases). Germline CDR1 SNHLY, CDR2 FYNNEI. This CDR3 is 12 amino acids long. V was pared by 4 bases and J by 7 bases, with 8 bases between. CDR3: CASSVGLNEQFF. CDR3 in DNA: TGTGCCAGCAGTGTAGGACTAAATGAGCAGTTCTTC.

The chain uses TRBV10-3 and TRBJ1-5, with a tentative D call TRBD1 (5 bases). This CDR3 spans 15 amino acids. Germline CDR1 reads ENHRY; CDR2 reads SYGVKD. Deletions cut 3 bases from V and 0 bases from J, with 9 bases between. The CDR3 region is CAISESRDSNQPQHF. CDR3 sequence (DNA): TGTGCCATCAGTGAATCCAGGGATAGCAATCAGCCCCAGCATTTT.

V and J are TRBV30 and TRBJ1-2; 9 nucleotides agree with TRBD1. Germline V gives CDR1 GTSNPN, CDR2 SVGIG (reference sequence). The V gene end was trimmed by 0 bases and the J gene end by 3 bases; junction bases not matched to a gene: 5. CDR3 size: 15 residues. The CDR3 bases are TGTGCCTGGAGTGTACAGGGGGCAGGGTACTATGGCTACACCTTC. The encoded protein is CAWSVQGAGYYGYTF.

The chain carries TRBV6-5 and TRBJ1-2, with a possible D match to TRBD1 (6 bases). The germline V gene has CDR1 MNHEY and CDR2 SVGAGI. Trimming removed 7 bases at V and 8 bases at J, with 11 bases between. The CDR3 covers 11 residues. This CDR3 is CASNTGYGYTF. The CDR3 DNA sequence: TGTGCCAGCAATACAGGGTACGGCTACACCTTC.

J is TRBJ2-2 and V is TRBV5-1; 10 bases align to TRBD1. Germline V CDR1 and CDR2: SGHRS, YFSETQ. The CDR3 is 18 amino acids. The trim removed 5 bases at V and 2 bases at J, leaving 12 bases unmatched. The CDR3 here is CASSPTVLTGGNTGELFF. CDR3 nucleotides: TGCGCCAGCAGTCCTACGGTGCTGACAGGGGGCAACACCGGGGAGCTGTTTTTT.

The sample holds one count of this clone. The gene calls are TRBV5-1 and TRBJ1-3, with 7 positions matching TRBD1. Germline-derived CDR1 and CDR2 are SGHRS and YFSETQ. This CDR3 is built from 15 residues. The V segment lost 7 bases and the J segment 0 bases; nucleotides outside the gene matches: 7. The CDR3 nucleotides read TGCGCCAGCTCAGAGGGGGCTAGCTCTGGAAACACCATATATTTT. This encodes CASSEGASSGNTIYF.

The chain employs TRBV28 and TRBJ2-5; weak D call: TRBD1 (6 bases). CDR3 size: 15 residues. V was pared by 3 bases and J by 4 bases, with 15 bases between. The germline CDR1 and CDR2 sequences are MDHEN and SYDVKM. CDR3 amino acids: CASSFEFRGGETQYF. In DNA, the CDR3 is TGTGCCAGCAGTTTTGAATTCAGGGGTGGAGAGACCCAGTACTTC.

The CDR3 DNA sequence: TGCGCCAGCAGCTTGGGGGCAGGGGCACACACCGGGGAGCTGTTTTTT. It yields the protein CASSLGAGAHTGELFF. V is TRBV5-1 and J is TRBJ2-2; a possible D gene is TRBD1 (6 bases). V lost 0 bases and J lost 3, with 12 bases in between. CDR1 is SGHRS, CDR2 YFSETQ, per germline. The CDR3 is 16 amino acids.

The rearrangement links TRBV5-4 to TRBJ2-3, with TRBD2 identical over 13 bases. Trimming removed 5 bases from V and 3 bases from J; junction bases left unmatched: 12. This CDR3 region has 18 residues. Germline values: CDR1 SGHNT, CDR2 YYREEE (reference sequence). The CDR3 DNA reads as TGTGCCAGCAGGCCTGGACTAGCGGGGGATAGGAGGACAGATACGCAGTATTTT. Translated, it gives CASRPGLAGDRRTDTQYF.

The CDR3 loop reads CAISPDSSPIQETQYF. DNA of the CDR3: TGTGCCATCAGCCCCGACAGTAGCCCAATCCAAGAGACCCAGTACTTC. The J gene is TRBJ2-5, the V gene TRBV10-3; D may be TRBD1 (5 bases). V lost 6 bases, J lost 1 base, and 18 bases lay in between. Germline loops: CDR1 ENHRY, CDR2 SYGVKD. The CDR3 runs to 16 residues.

A word on this clone: The same CDR3 also results from other DNA sequences found in this sample. The chain carries TRBV4-3 and TRBJ1-4, with unresolved D. V lost 0 bases and J lost 8, with 13 bases in between. The CDR3 runs to 15 residues. Germline CDR1 LGHNA, CDR2 YSLEER. CDR3 nucleotides: TGCGCCAGCAGCCAAGACGGTACGGGAGGAGAAAAACTGTTTTTT. Amino acids: CASSQDGTGGEKLFF.

The CDR3 protein is CASSPTTKGGHGYTF. DNA for the CDR3: TGTGCCAGCAGCCCCACGACTAAAGGGGGCCATGGCTACACCTTC. The V and J genes are TRBV14 and TRBJ1-2; 7 bases agree with TRBD1. The trim removed 4 bases at V and 6 bases at J, leaving 11 bases unmatched. The CDR3 runs to 15 residues. The germline CDR1 and CDR2 sequences are SGHDN and FVKESK.

This chain joins TRBV11-2 and TRBJ2-5; 10 bases are shared with TRBD2. Per germline, CDR1 SGHAT and CDR2 FQNNGV. This CDR3 region has 17 residues. J was trimmed by 3 bases and V by 4 bases; bases with no gene match: 11. CDR3 sequence reads: CASSSPLAGLNEETQYF. CDR3 DNA sequence: TGTGCCAGCAGCTCCCCACTAGCGGGGTTAAACGAAGAGACCCAGTACTTC.

This clone was recorded once. The chain links TRBV5-1 to TRBJ1-5; a possible D gene is TRBD1 (5 bases). The CDR3 extends over 15 amino acids. The V gene lost 0 bases and the J gene lost 5 bases, with 12 bases spanning the gap. The germline V gene has CDR1 SGHRS and CDR2 YFSETQ. CDR3 in DNA: TGCGCCAGCAGCTTGGAAGGGACGGGGGATCAGCCCCAGCATTTT. Amino acid sequence: CASSLEGTGDQPQHF. The full variable domain, with the rest looked up from reference TRBV5-1 and TRBJ1-5, is KAGVTQTPRYLIKTRGQQVTLSCSPISGHRSVSWYQQTPGQGLQFLFEYFSETQRNKGNFPGRFSGRQFSNSRSEMNVSTLELGDSALYLCASSLEGTGDQPQHFGDGTRLSIL.

This chain connects TRBV27 to TRBJ2-2; TRBD1 matches 9 bases. This CDR3 is 15 amino acids long. Germline lookup yields CDR1 MNHEY and CDR2 SMNVEV (reference sequence). The junction had 2 bases not matched to a gene; V was cut back by 2 bases and J by 4 bases. The CDR3 nucleotides are TGTGCCAGCAGTTTAACAGGGGGCCCCACCGGGGAGCTGTTTTTT. Translating it yields CASSLTGGPTGELFF.